A selection of T cell receptor beta chains follows, all from one sample in a study of T cell repertoires in cytomegalovirus infection. TCRdb fed the reads into MiXCR, producing one record per CDR3 protein. The sample shows roughly 120,000 distinct CDR3 sequences, approximately 30% of them seen only once. These receptors have no identified antigens. The source material was CD8+ T cells from cultured PBMCs, sampled from culture after CMV antigen stimulation. The receptors shown here come from a human donor in good health (CMV status not recorded). Some clones in this sample may be carry-over from other donors' samples. Each CDR3 is given with its conserved first and last residue. Fields, in order: V gene, D gene, J gene, clone size, CDR3 protein, CDR3 DNA. D genes are given only for firm matches. Clone size is shown for a subset of rows, as once, few, many or a class of expanded clone.

>TRBV19|TRBD2|TRBJ2-1|few
CASSILAGGPNEQFF
TGTGCCAGTAGTATACTAGCGGGGGGACCCAATGAGCAGTTCTTC
>TRBV5-6|.|TRBJ1-5|few
CASSRARRRDGSNQPQHF
TGTGCCAGCAGCCGAGCGCGGCGTCGGGACGGTAGCAATCAGCCCCAGCATTTT
>TRBV27|.|TRBJ2-3|few
CASSNLAARPTRGDTQYF
TGTGCCAGCAGTAACCTGGCCGCACGTCCCACGAGAGGAGATACGCAGTATTTT
>TRBV28|TRBD2|TRBJ2-1|many
CASSLYVGGGANNEQFF
TGTGCCAGCAGTTTATATGTTGGCGGGGGGGCTAACAATGAGCAGTTCTTC
>TRBV11-2|.|TRBJ2-7|few
CASSYHEQYF
TGTGCCAGCAGCTACCACGAGCAGTACTTC
>TRBV4-1|.|TRBJ1-1|.
CASSQNMNTEAFF
TGCGCCAGCAGCCAAAACATGAACACTGAAGCTTTCTTT
>TRBV7-9|.|TRBJ1-1|many
CASSLVQTNTEAFF
TGTGCCAGCAGCTTAGTTCAGACGAACACTGAAGCTTTCTTT
>TRBV6-4|TRBD2|TRBJ2-3|.
CASSFSGGATDTQYF
TGTGCCAGCAGCTTTAGCGGGGGGGCCACAGATACGCAGTATTTT
>TRBV16|.|TRBJ1-5|.
CASSQSDSNQPQHF
TGTGCCAGCAGCCAATCTGACAGCAATCAGCCCCAGCATTTT
>TRBV7-2|.|TRBJ2-7|few
CASRTGYSFEQYF
TGTGCCAGCAGAACAGGGTACAGCTTCGAGCAGTACTTC
>TRBV6-6|TRBD1|TRBJ2-7|few
CASSYLTGHEQYF
TGTGCCAGCAGTTACCTGACAGGGCACGAGCAGTACTTC
>TRBV7-9|TRBD2|TRBJ2-6|.
CASSLGVLAGDSGANVLTF
TGTGCCAGCAGCTTAGGGGTTCTAGCGGGTGACTCTGGGGCCAACGTCCTGACTTTC
>TRBV7-8|TRBD1|TRBJ2-7|few
CASSSPIGTGAHEQYF
TGTGCCAGCAGCTCCCCGATCGGGACAGGGGCCCACGAGCAGTACTTC
>TRBV7-6|TRBD2|TRBJ2-7|.
CACSLVSSGGSYEQYF
TGTGCCTGCAGCTTAGTGTCTAGCGGGGGGTCCTACGAGCAGTACTTC
>TRBV7-6|TRBD2|TRBJ2-3|few
CASSRLAGGKDTQYF
TGTGCCAGCAGCAGACTAGCGGGGGGAAAGGATACGCAGTATTTT
>TRBV12-3/TRBV12-4|TRBD2|TRBJ2-7|few
CASSYLAGGDYEQYF
TGTGCCAGCAGCTATCTAGCGGGGGGGGACTACGAGCAGTACTTC
>TRBV28|TRBD1|TRBJ2-5|.
CASKTGTGNRETQYF
TGTGCCAGCAAGACCGGGACAGGGAATCGAGAGACCCAGTACTTC
>TRBV18|.|TRBJ2-3|few
CASSTADVVSDTQYF
TGTGCCAGCTCAACTGCGGACGTAGTTTCAGATACGCAGTATTTT
>TRBV6-1|TRBD1|TRBJ2-2|few
CASSGDRDLYTGELFF
TGTGCCAGCAGTGGGGACAGGGATCTTTATACCGGGGAGCTGTTTTTT
>TRBV7-9|TRBD1|TRBJ1-4|.
CASSSIYGQGAREKLFF
TGTGCCAGCAGCTCGATCTATGGACAGGGGGCAAGGGAAAAACTGTTTTTT
>TRBV20-1|TRBD1|TRBJ2-7|many
CSARMDRGNYEQYF
TGCAGTGCTAGAATGGACAGGGGTAACTACGAGCAGTACTTC
>TRBV7-6|.|TRBJ2-3|.
CASSFDGPLSTDTQYF
TGTGCCAGCAGCTTTGACGGACCTTTAAGCACAGATACGCAGTATTTT
>TRBV5-1|.|TRBJ2-3|.
CASSVGQTDTQYF
TGCGCCAGCAGTGTAGGACAGACGGACACGCAGTATTTT
>TRBV4-3|.|TRBJ1-1|few
CASSQGPGEAFF
TGCGCCAGCAGCCAAGGCCCGGGTGAAGCTTTCTTT
>TRBV4-1|.|TRBJ2-1|few
CASSSGLNNEQFF
TGCGCCAGCAGCTCAGGACTCAACAATGAGCAGTTCTTC
>TRBV7-2|.|TRBJ1-4|many
CASSLGWDGGEKLFF
TGTGCCAGCAGCTTAGGGTGGGACGGAGGTGAAAAACTGTTTTTT
>TRBV2|.|TRBJ2-1|.
CATYLGNVDEQFF
TGTGCCACCTACTTGGGGAATGTCGATGAGCAGTTCTTC
>TRBV6-2/TRBV6-3|.|TRBJ1-3|many
CASRSHGRTPTIYF
TGTGCCAGCAGATCCCATGGACGGACGCCCACCATATATTTT
>TRBV4-1|.|TRBJ2-1|medium-sized
CASSPNYQSSYNEQFF
TGCGCCAGCAGCCCCAACTATCAGAGCTCCTACAATGAGCAGTTCTTC
>TRBV19|.|TRBJ1-1|.
CASSIRTVNTEAFF
TGTGCCAGTAGTATAAGGACAGTGAACACTGAAGCTTTCTTT
>TRBV6-8|.|TRBJ1-5|few
CASSGGGTHSNQPQHF
TGTGCCAGCAGTGGGGGCGGGACACATAGCAATCAGCCCCAGCATTTT
>TRBV20-1|.|TRBJ2-7|few
CSARVTRGGTSYEQYF
TGCAGTGCTAGAGTCACACGGGGCGGGACCTCCTACGAGCAGTACTTC
>TRBV6-2/TRBV6-3|.|TRBJ1-2|.
CASSYGRGYTF
TGTGCCAGCAGTTACGGGAGGGGCTACACCTTC
>TRBV28|TRBD1|TRBJ1-5|.
CASSRDRGQPQHF
TGTGCCAGCAGCCGGGACAGGGGTCAGCCCCAGCATTTT
>TRBV28|TRBD1|TRBJ1-4|.
CASSLNRGKEKLFF
TGTGCCAGCAGTTTAAACAGGGGAAAGGAAAAACTGTTTTTT
>TRBV10-3|TRBD1|TRBJ2-1|.
CAISESDRGLYNEQFF
TGTGCCATCAGTGAGTCGGACAGGGGCCTATACAATGAGCAGTTCTTC
>TRBV7-2|.|TRBJ2-2|many
CASSLARAVNTGELFF
TGTGCCAGCAGCTTAGCGCGGGCAGTGAACACCGGGGAGCTGTTTTTT
>TRBV7-6|.|TRBJ2-2|few
CASRLGSAGELFF
TGTGCCAGCAGGCTCGGATCGGCCGGGGAGCTGTTTTTT
>TRBV7-6|TRBD1|TRBJ2-7|many
CASSLAGQGAAYEQYF
TGTGCCAGCAGCTTAGCGGGCCAGGGGGCCGCCTACGAGCAGTACTTC
>TRBV11-2|TRBD1|TRBJ2-1|.
CASSAQGAAYNEQFF
TGTGCCAGCAGCGCGCAGGGGGCCGCCTACAATGAGCAGTTCTTC
>TRBV20-1|TRBD2|TRBJ2-7|.
CSARDQRGGYEQYF
TGCAGTGCTAGAGATCAGCGGGGGGGCTACGAGCAGTACTTC
>TRBV4-2|.|TRBJ1-4|once
CASSQEPDSEKLFF
TGTGCCAGCAGCCAAGAACCCGACAGTGAAAAACTGTTTTTT
>TRBV11-2|.|TRBJ1-1|.
CASSAILPTYEAFF
TGTGCCAGCAGCGCCATCCTGCCAACGTATGAAGCTTTCTTT
>TRBV4-1|.|TRBJ1-5|.
CASSQEVPMGSKYQPQHF
TGCGCCAGCAGCCAAGAGGTTCCTATGGGCAGTAAGTATCAGCCCCAGCATTTT
>TRBV19|.|TRBJ1-2|.
CASSGEGAPPTNYGYTF
TGTGCCAGTAGTGGTGAAGGGGCTCCCCCAACGAACTATGGCTACACCTTC
>TRBV25-1|TRBD1|TRBJ2-7|.
CASSEYFAGGLSYEQYF
TGTGCCAGCAGTGAATATTTCGCAGGGGGTCTGTCCTACGAGCAGTACTTC
>TRBV19|.|TRBJ1-5|.
CASSIQNYGNQPQHF
TGTGCCAGTAGTATCCAGAATTACGGCAATCAGCCCCAGCATTTT
>TRBV18|.|TRBJ2-3|.
CASSPTNGDTQYF
TGTGCCAGCTCACCAACAAATGGAGATACGCAGTATTTT
>TRBV7-6|.|TRBJ1-2|many
CASSLGVSGSGGYTF
TGTGCCAGCAGCTTAGGGGTTTCAGGGTCCGGCGGCTACACCTTC
>TRBV7-9|.|TRBJ1-2|few
CAKEEYSGYTF
TGTGCCAAGGAGGAGTATTCTGGCTACACCTTC
>TRBV12-3/TRBV12-4|.|TRBJ2-2|.
CASSVHSNTGELFF
TGTGCCAGCAGTGTTCACTCGAACACCGGGGAGCTGTTTTTT
>TRBV7-2|.|TRBJ2-1|many
CASSEPGPGGQFF
TGTGCCAGCAGCGAGCCAGGGCCCGGAGGGCAGTTCTTC
>TRBV11-2|TRBD2|TRBJ2-1|.
CASSLAGGVNNEQFF
TGTGCCAGCAGCTTAGCGGGGGGGGTAAACAATGAGCAGTTCTTC